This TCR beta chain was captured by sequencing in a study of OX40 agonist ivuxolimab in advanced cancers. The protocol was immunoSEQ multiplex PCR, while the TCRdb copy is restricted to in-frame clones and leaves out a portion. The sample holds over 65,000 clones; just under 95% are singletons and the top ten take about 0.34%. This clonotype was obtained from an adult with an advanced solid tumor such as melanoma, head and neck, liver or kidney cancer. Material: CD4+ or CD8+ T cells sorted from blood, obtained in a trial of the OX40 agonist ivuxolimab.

The CDR3 is CASSLYFGTNSYGYTF. For the CDR3, the DNA is TGCGCCAGCAGCTTGTATTTCGGGACTAATAGCTATGGCTACACCTTC. The rearrangement links TRBV5-1 to TRBJ1-2, with TRBD1 as a possible D gene (5 bases). The CDR3 has 16 residues. The germline gives CDR1 SGHRS, CDR2 YFSETQ. The ends were cut back, 1 base at V and 4 bases at J, with 17 bases in the middle.